The 17 T cell receptor beta chains in this list originate from one sample, sequenced in a study of blood T cell repertoires in COVID-19. Measured with immunoSEQ multiplex PCR; TCRdb has only the in-frame clones, and not every one. The repertoire holds 55,000 to 70,000 clones, with around 83% as singletons. The specimen was peripheral blood. Receptors were obtained from an elderly woman with acute or convalescent COVID-19.

The chain combines TRBV3-1 (or the pseudogene TRBV3-2) with TRBJ1-5; D uncertain. V dropped 1 base and J dropped 7 bases, with 11 bases sitting between them. CDR3 size: 14 residues. Germline V gene data show CDR1 as LGHDT and CDR2 as YNNKEL (reference sequence). CDR3 coding DNA: TGTGCCAGCAGCCAAGGTATAACGGGACAGCCCCAGCATTTT. This translates into CASSQGITGQPQHF.

The rearrangement joins TRBV6-6 to TRBJ1-2; D may be TRBD1 (6 bases). Per the germline V gene, CDR1 is MNHNY and CDR2 is SVGAGI (reference sequence). This CDR3 is built from 15 residues. Deletions cut 7 bases from V and 0 bases from J, with 15 bases between. The CDR3 reads CASIFGGGTNYGYTF. The CDR3 nucleotides read TGTGCCAGCATCTTTGGGGGGGGCACTAACTATGGCTACACCTTC.

The chain joins TRBV5-1 to TRBJ2-3, with D uncertain. Per germline, CDR1 SGHRS and CDR2 YFSETQ. V gave up 0 bases and J gave up 3 bases, with 5 bases separating them. The CDR3 runs 13 residues. The CDR3 protein is CASSLGITDTQYF. CDR3 nucleotides: TGCGCCAGCAGCTTGGGTATTACAGATACGCAGTATTTT.

This clone was detected a few times. The V call is TRBV19, the J call TRBJ1-3, with D hard to call. Trimming stripped 6 bases from V and 4 bases from J, with 10 bases between. Germline CDR1 reads LNHDA; CDR2 reads SQIVND (reference sequence). The CDR3 consists of 13 residues. CDR3 loop: CASRSSPGNTIYF. The DNA for the CDR3 is TGTGCCAGTAGATCTTCCCCGGGAAACACCATATATTTT.

This chain connects TRBV18 to TRBJ1-6; D is ambiguous. Germline lookup yields CDR1 KGHSH and CDR2 LQKENI. CDR3 length: 16 amino acids. Trimming took off 2 bases at V and 7 bases at J, with 15 bases between the two ends. The CDR3 coding sequence is TGTGCCAGCTCACCAGAGATCGCCAGAGGGAATTCACCCCTCCACTTT. Protein sequence: CASSPEIARGNSPLHF.

This chain uses TRBV5-1 with TRBJ2-7, with TRBD2 matching over 8 bases. Germline V gene lookup returns CDR1 SGHRS and CDR2 YFSETQ. The V and J ends lost 2 bases and 0 bases, in that order; junction bases with no gene match: 1. This CDR3 is built from 14 residues. Here the CDR3 reads CASSFSGDSYEQYF. CDR3 in DNA: TGCGCCAGCAGCTTTAGCGGGGACTCCTACGAGCAGTACTTC.

This chain uses TRBV5-1 with TRBJ1-1, with D maybe TRBD1 (5 bases). V lost 0 bases to trimming and J lost 5 bases, with 8 bases between them. CDR3 length: 13 residues. CDR1 and CDR2 (germline): SGHRS, YFSETQ. The CDR3: CASSLVSGTEAFF. In nucleotides, the CDR3 is TGCGCCAGCAGCTTGGTATCAGGGACTGAAGCTTTCTTT.

V gene TRBV19 combines with J gene TRBJ2-7; 11 bases line up with TRBD2. Losses at the gene ends were 10 bases for V and 0 bases for J; bases not matched to a gene: 2. The germline V gene has CDR1 LNHDA and CDR2 SQIVND (reference sequence). CDR3 length: 13 amino acids. CDR3 residues: CATGTSGSYEQYF. The CDR3 nucleotides are TGTGCCACTGGGACTAGCGGCTCCTACGAGCAGTACTTC.

Only a few counts were recorded for this clone. V and J are TRBV5-8 and TRBJ1-6, with 8 bases aligning to TRBD1. Trimming cost V 4 bases and J 9 bases; bases outside gene matches: 6. Germline lookup yields CDR1 SGHTS and CDR2 YDEGEE. The CDR3 contains 14 residues. This chain's CDR3 is CASSAWTGTSPLHF. CDR3 in DNA: TGTGCCAGCAGCGCGTGGACAGGGACTTCACCCCTCCACTTT.

The chain joins TRBV18 to TRBJ2-5; D perhaps matches TRBD1 (6 bases). The CDR3 runs to 14 residues. The V gene lost 5 bases and the J gene lost 3 bases, with 13 bases spanning the gap. Germline V gives CDR1 KGHSH, CDR2 LQKENI. The CDR3 nucleotides read TGTGCCAGCTCAAGACCAGGGGTTGAAGAGACCCAGTACTTC. It specifies CASSRPGVEETQYF. The whole variable domain, remainder taken from reference TRBV18 and TRBJ2-5, is NAGVMQNPRHLVRRRGQEARLRCSPMKGHSHVYWYRQLPEEGLKFMVYLQKENIIDESGMPKERFSAEFPKEGPSILRIQQVVRGDSAAYFCASSRPGVEETQYFGPGTRLLVL.

The rearrangement uses TRBV5-1 and TRBJ2-2; D not resolved. V was shortened by 0 bases and J by 4 bases, with 7 bases between the two germline ends. The CDR3 is 14 amino acids. CDR1 and CDR2 from the germline V gene are SGHRS and YFSETQ. The CDR3 loop is CASSLEPSTGELFF. The CDR3 coding sequence is TGCGCCAGCAGCTTGGAGCCCTCCACCGGGGAGCTGTTTTTT.

The chain couples TRBV15 to TRBJ2-7; no firm D call. CDR1 and CDR2 (germline): LNHNV, YYDKDF (reference sequence). The CDR3 covers 14 residues. V lost 1 base, J lost 3 bases, and 10 bases lay in between. CDR3 sequence: CATSRGGTDYEQYF. The CDR3 region has the DNA TGTGCCACCAGCAGAGGAGGTACTGACTACGAGCAGTACTTC. The variable domain in full, with the rest retrieved from reference TRBV15 and TRBJ2-7, is DAMVIQNPRYQVTQFGKPVTLSCSQTLNHNVMYWYQQKSSQAPKLLFHYYDKDFNNEADTPDNFQSRRPNTSFCFLDIRSPGLGDTAMYLCATSRGGTDYEQYFGPGTRLTVT.

The chain carries TRBV10-3 and TRBJ1-1; D is perhaps TRBD1 (5 bases). Per germline, CDR1 ENHRY and CDR2 SYGVKD. The CDR3 spans 17 residues. With 0 bases removed from V and 0 bases from J, the gap between germline ends came to 14 bases. CDR3 region: CAISESKGAGVNTEAFF. The CDR3 coding sequence is TGTGCCATCAGTGAGTCCAAGGGAGCGGGGGTGAACACTGAAGCTTTCTTT.

This clone was counted once. The chain is built from TRBV6-5 and TRBJ2-7, with TRBD2 matching over 8 bases. The CDR3 runs 14 residues. Germline loops: CDR1 MNHEY, CDR2 SVGAGI. With 7 bases clipped from V and 4 bases from J, the junction kept 9 bases outside the gene matches. CDR3 sequence reads: CASTVAGSLYEQYF. The CDR3, as DNA: TGTGCCAGCACCGTAGCGGGGAGCCTATACGAGCAGTACTTC.

V usage is TRBV10-3 and J usage is TRBJ1-3; 7 nucleotides match TRBD1. After removal of 6 bases from V and 4 bases from J, the junction contained 6 bases not matched to a gene. Germline values: CDR1 ENHRY, CDR2 SYGVKD. This CDR3 comprises 14 residues. The CDR3 sequence is CAISFDREGNTIYF. In DNA form, the CDR3 reads TGTGCCATCAGCTTCGACAGGGAGGGAAACACCATATATTTT.

V and J are TRBV7-2 and TRBJ1-2; the match to TRBD1 covers 7 bases. Germline trimming cut 1 base from V and 4 bases from J; bases unmatched to any gene: 6. Per the germline V gene, CDR1 is SGHTA and CDR2 is FQGNSA. The CDR3 loop spans 15 amino acids. Here the CDR3 DNA reads TGTGCCAGCAGCTTAGAACCAGGGGGAGGCTATGGCTACACCTTC. Protein: CASSLEPGGGYGYTF.

The CDR3 here is CASSSLRTGGLQYEQYF. CDR3 coding DNA: TGTGCCAGCAGCTCCCTGCGGACAGGTGGACTCCAATACGAGCAGTACTTC. The chain employs TRBV11-2 and TRBJ2-7, with 7 bases that match TRBD1. Germline assignment: CDR1 SGHAT and CDR2 FQNNGV. This CDR3 comprises 17 residues. V lost 4 bases and J lost 4; bases outside the gene matches: 16. The variable domain in full, completed from reference TRBV11-2 and TRBJ2-7, reads EAGVAQSPRYKIIEKRQSVAFWCNPISGHATLYWYQQILGQGPKLLIQFQNNGVVDDSQLPKDRFSAERLKGVDSTLKIQPAKLEDSAVYLCASSSLRTGGLQYEQYFGPGTRLTVT.